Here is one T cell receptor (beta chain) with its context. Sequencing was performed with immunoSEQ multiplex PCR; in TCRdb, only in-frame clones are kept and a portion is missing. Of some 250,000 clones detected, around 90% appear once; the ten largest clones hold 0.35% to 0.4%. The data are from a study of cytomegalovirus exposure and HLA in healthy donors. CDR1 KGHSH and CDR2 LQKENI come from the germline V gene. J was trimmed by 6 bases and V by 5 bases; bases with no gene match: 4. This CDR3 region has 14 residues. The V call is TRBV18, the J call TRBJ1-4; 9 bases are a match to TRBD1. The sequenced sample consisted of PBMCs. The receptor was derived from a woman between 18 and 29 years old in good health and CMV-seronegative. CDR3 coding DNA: TGTGCCAGCTCAGTCCGGGACAGGGATGAAAAACTGTTTTTT. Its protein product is CASSVRDRDEKLFF.